One and the same sample provided the 21 T cell receptor beta chains below, sequenced in a study of blood T cell repertoires in COVID-19. The method was immunoSEQ multiplex PCR; TCRdb's version includes in-frame clones alone and lacks a portion of them. The sample contains roughly 100,000 clones, 75% to 90% of which appear only once. Source material: peripheral blood. The receptors were sampled from an elderly woman with acute or convalescent COVID-19.

This sequence joins TRBV12-3 or TRBV12-4 and TRBJ2-7; D is ambiguous. CDR3 length: 12 amino acids. The V and J ends lost 6 bases and 6 bases respectively, with 12 bases between them. The CDR3 nucleotides are TGTGCCAGCAGCCCACGACACTTCGAGCAGTACTTC. Protein product: CASSPRHFEQYF.

V gene TRBV4-1 combines with J gene TRBJ2-5, with 7 bases identical to TRBD1. Germline V gene data show CDR1 as MGHRA and CDR2 as YSYEKL. The CDR3 has 15 residues. V gave up 3 bases and J gave up 3 bases; unmatched junction bases: 7. This chain's CDR3 is CASSQGDRVEETQYF. In nucleotides, the CDR3 is TGCGCCAGCAGCCAGGGAGACAGGGTGGAAGAGACCCAGTACTTC.

In its sample, this clone was seen once. The J gene is TRBJ2-1, the V gene TRBV3-1 (or the pseudogene TRBV3-2), with TRBD1 matching 12 bases. The V gene end was trimmed by 1 base and the J gene end by 8 bases; junction bases not matched to a gene: 6. The CDR3 is made up of 16 amino acids. Germline CDR1 reads LGHDT; CDR2 reads YNNKEL (reference sequence). This CDR3 is CASSQGDRGPLDEQFF. The DNA for the CDR3 is TGTGCCAGCAGCCAAGGGGACAGGGGGCCTTTAGATGAGCAGTTCTTC.

This clone has a handful of counts. The rearrangement joins TRBV7-2 to TRBJ1-1, with 9 bases that match TRBD1. Germline V gene sequence: CDR1 SGHTA, CDR2 FQGNSA. V lost 3 bases to trimming and J lost 4 bases; unmatched junction nucleotides: 9. The CDR3 length is 16 residues. This CDR3 is CASSFRGQGAGTEAFF. Here the CDR3 DNA reads TGTGCCAGCAGCTTTAGGGGACAGGGTGCGGGCACTGAAGCTTTCTTT.

This clone appeared a few times. The chain carries TRBV7-2 and TRBJ2-2; TRBD1 matches at 7 bases. Trimming took 4 bases from V and 5 from J; bases not matched to a gene: 4. CDR1 SGHTA and CDR2 FQGNSA come from the germline V gene. The CDR3 contains 14 residues. In nucleotides, the CDR3 is TGTGCCAGCAGCTCTCGACAGGGTACCGGGGAGCTGTTTTTT. It translates to CASSSRQGTGELFF.

This clone has just one count. The DNA for the CDR3 is TGTGCCAGTAATCGGGGGAATAATCAGCCCCAGCATTTT. This codes for CASNRGNNQPQHF. The J gene is TRBJ1-5, the V gene TRBV19; possibly TRBD1 for D (5 bases). With 7 bases removed from V and 4 bases from J, the gap between germline ends came to 11 bases. The CDR3 has 13 amino acids. Looked up from germline, CDR1 is LNHDA and CDR2 is SQIVND (reference sequence).

Only a few counts were recorded for this clone. The gene calls are TRBV3-1 (or the pseudogene TRBV3-2) and TRBJ2-7; tentatively, D is TRBD1 (6 bases). Germline V CDR1 and CDR2: LGHDT, YNNKEL (reference sequence). Trimming pared 4 bases from V and 0 bases from J, leaving 13 bases between. The CDR3 sequence is 15 residues long. CDR3 amino acids: CASSRAGTSSYEQYF. The CDR3 DNA follows: TGTGCCAGCAGCCGAGCCGGGACAAGCTCCTACGAGCAGTACTTC.

The gene calls are TRBV7-9 and TRBJ1-4, with D possibly being TRBD1 (5 bases). The ends were cut back, 0 bases at V and 7 bases at J, with 12 bases in the middle. Germline V lookup: CDR1 SEHNR, CDR2 FQNEAQ (reference sequence). The CDR3 has 15 residues. DNA for the CDR3: TGTGCCAGCAGCTTAGCGCGTCAGGGTGCTGAAAAACTGTTTTTT. Translating gives CASSLARQGAEKLFF.

The table lists this clone with a count of one. This chain joins TRBV11-2 and TRBJ1-2; TRBD1 matches at 9 bases. CDR3 length: 15 amino acids. V was pared by 1 base and J by 3 bases, with 3 bases of the junction left unmatched. Germline CDR1 and CDR2: SGHAT and FQNNGV. CDR3 sequence reads: CASSLGTGVDYGYTF. Written as DNA, the CDR3 is TGTGCCAGCAGCTTAGGGACAGGGGTGGACTATGGCTACACCTTC.

The chain has TRBV5-1 and TRBJ1-5; weak D call: TRBD1 (6 bases). The CDR3 is made up of 15 amino acids. Per germline, CDR1 SGHRS and CDR2 YFSETQ. The ends were cut back, 0 bases at V and 2 bases at J, with 9 bases in the middle. The CDR3 loop reads CASSLDAGGNQPQHF. Written as DNA, the CDR3 is TGCGCCAGCAGCTTGGACGCAGGGGGCAATCAGCCCCAGCATTTT.

There are a few counts of this clone. V and J are TRBV7-9 and TRBJ2-2, with 9 bases identical to TRBD1. This CDR3 has 15 amino acids. Looked up from germline, CDR1 is SEHNR and CDR2 is FQNEAQ (reference sequence). The trim removed 5 bases at V and 4 bases at J, leaving 5 bases unmatched. The DNA of the CDR3 is TGTGCCAGCAGCAGGACAGGGGCGGGCACCGGGGAGCTGTTTTTT. Protein sequence: CASSRTGAGTGELFF.

The V gene is TRBV24-1, the J gene TRBJ2-3; D may be TRBD2 (5 bases). The V end was cut by 0 bases, the J end by 0 bases, with 9 bases between. Germline V gene lookup returns CDR1 KGHDR and CDR2 SFDVKD. The CDR3 is made up of 16 amino acids. CDR3 region: CATSDLGETSTDTQYF. In nucleotides, the CDR3 is TGTGCCACCAGTGATTTGGGGGAGACTAGCACAGATACGCAGTATTTT.

The chain recombines TRBV29-1 with TRBJ2-1, with 7 bases that match TRBD2. The V gene end was trimmed by 6 bases and the J gene end by 8 bases; junction bases not matched to a gene: 13. The CDR3 consists of 14 residues. Germline V gene data show CDR1 as SQVTM and CDR2 as ANQGSEA. The CDR3 DNA reads as TGCAGCGTCCCTTCTTGGGGGGGGGAAGATGAGCAGTTCTTC. Amino acid sequence: CSVPSWGGEDEQFF.

The chain carries TRBV19 and TRBJ2-2; TRBD1 aligns across 8 bases. The CDR3 is 15 amino acids. The germline gives CDR1 LNHDA, CDR2 SQIVND (reference sequence). V shed 5 bases, J shed 5 bases, and the junction held 7 bases outside the gene matches. CDR3 DNA sequence: TGTGCCAGTAGTGCCGCGGACAGGGTGACCGGGGAGCTGTTTTTT. As protein: CASSAADRVTGELFF.

The chain is built from TRBV5-1 and TRBJ1-1; 7 bases fit TRBD1. This CDR3 is 13 amino acids long. Germline values: CDR1 SGHRS, CDR2 YFSETQ. V was pared by 4 bases and J by 4 bases, with 4 bases of the junction left unmatched. For the CDR3, the DNA is TGCGCCAGCAGCGGATCAGGGGGCACTGAAGCTTTCTTT. It is translated as CASSGSGGTEAFF.

This chain joins TRBV27 and TRBJ1-5, with unresolved D. V was pared by 6 bases and J by 2 bases, with 11 bases between. Germline lookup yields CDR1 MNHEY and CDR2 SMNVEV (reference sequence). This CDR3 comprises 14 residues. The CDR3 region is CASRSGGGNQPQHF. The CDR3 DNA reads as TGTGCCAGCAGGAGCGGAGGCGGCAATCAGCCCCAGCATTTT.

V gene TRBV4-2 combines with J gene TRBJ1-3; a possible D gene is TRBD1 (5 bases). The CDR3 is 15 residues long. Germline V lookup: CDR1 LGHNA, CDR2 YNFKEQ. V lost 3 bases and J 2 bases, leaving 11 bases between the germline ends. CDR3 bases: TGTGCCAGCAGCCACCCCGGGGGGGCTGGAAACACCATATATTTT. It translates to CASSHPGGAGNTIYF.

This clone was observed once. The rearrangement joins TRBV19 to TRBJ1-1; tentatively, D is TRBD1 (5 bases). There are 14 residues in the CDR3. Germline values: CDR1 LNHDA, CDR2 SQIVND (reference sequence). The V end was cut by 3 bases, the J end by 5 bases, with 13 bases between. CDR3 bases: TGTGCCAGTAGTATCTGGGGGGGTGGGACTGAAGCTTTCTTT. Translated, it gives CASSIWGGGTEAFF. The complete variable domain, with remaining parts taken from reference TRBV19 and TRBJ1-1, reads DGGITQSPKYLFRKEGQNVTLSCEQNLNHDAMYWYRQDPGQGLRLIYYSQIVNDFQKGDIAEGYSVSREKKESFPLTVTSAQKNPTAFYLCASSIWGGGTEAFFGQGTRLTVV.

V usage is TRBV18 and J usage is TRBJ2-1, with 8 bases aligning to TRBD2. CDR1 KGHSH and CDR2 LQKENI come from the germline V gene. The CDR3 runs 18 residues. V was pared by 3 bases and J by 0 bases, with 10 bases of the junction left unmatched. CDR3 bases: TGTGCCAGCTCACCCCCGGTCGGGGGGGGAAGCTCCTACAATGAGCAGTTCTTC. This gives the protein CASSPPVGGGSSYNEQFF. The whole variable domain, filled in from reference TRBV18 and TRBJ2-1, reads NAGVMQNPRHLVRRRGQEARLRCSPMKGHSHVYWYRQLPEEGLKFMVYLQKENIIDESGMPKERFSAEFPKEGPSILRIQQVVRGDSAAYFCASSPPVGGGSSYNEQFFGPGTRLTVL.

This chain connects TRBV2 to TRBJ2-1, with 11 bases aligning to TRBD1. This CDR3 comprises 15 residues. V trimming: 7 bases; J trimming: 7 bases; junction bases outside the gene matches: 9. CDR1 SNHLY and CDR2 FYNNEI come from the germline V gene. This CDR3 is CASNRDRGIPNEQFF. The DNA for the CDR3 is TGTGCCAGCAATCGGGACAGGGGGATTCCTAATGAGCAGTTCTTC.

In nucleotides, the CDR3 is TGTGCCAGCAGCATCTTGAGACTCTCCTACAATGAGCAGTTCTTC. It encodes CASSILRLSYNEQFF. The chain carries TRBV13 and TRBJ2-1; no reliable D call. CDR3 length equals 15 residues. V lost 5 bases and J 0 bases, leaving 11 bases between the germline ends. Germline CDR1 reads PRHDT; CDR2 reads FYEKMQ (reference sequence).